This T cell receptor beta chain stems from a study of OX40 agonist ivuxolimab in advanced cancers. Background on the study: Patients assigned to dose escalation were diagnosed with hepatocellular carcinoma, melanoma, renal cell or head and neck cancer.

J was trimmed by 2 bases and V by 6 bases; bases with no gene match: 4. In germline, CDR1 is MNHEY, CDR2 SVGAGI. There are 14 residues in the CDR3. Notes on this clone: Other DNA sequences from this sample encode an identical CDR3 as well.

Profiling relied on immunoSEQ multiplex PCR, and the TCRdb table lists in-frame clones only, not all of them. The sample carries 9,500 to 13,000 clones, around 85% recorded once. This TCR was sampled from an adult with an advanced solid tumor such as melanoma, head and neck, liver or kidney cancer. The V and J genes are TRBV6-5 and TRBJ1-5, with 7 bases matching TRBD1. Here the sequenced sample was CD4+ or CD8+ T cells sorted from blood, taken in a trial of the OX40 agonist ivuxolimab. The CDR3 loop reads CASRRTGRNQPQHF. CDR3 bases: TGTGCCAGCAGACGGACAGGTCGCAATCAGCCCCAGCATTTT.